This T cell receptor beta chain was identified during a study of CXCR3-negative and CXCR3-positive naive CD8 T cells. Study outcomes and limitations: Between one naive subset and the other, surface CD5 was comparable, and TCR strength was inferred from TRB CDR3 properties. Greater hydrophobicity was found in TRB CDR3s of CXCR3-positive naive cells than of CXCR3-negative naive cells.

UMI labels and 5' RACE were used to prepare the TRB cDNA libraries. For each CDR3 protein, TCRdb gives one entry from its re-call of the 5' RACE reads, without DNA. The specimen's table records about 63,000 distinct CDR3 sequences. With regard to this clonotype: The antigen remains unidentified.

Germline CDR1 is DFQATT and CDR2 is SNEGSKA (reference sequence). The CDR3 loop spans 16 amino acids. The chain recombines TRBV20-1 with TRBJ1-5. The receptor was isolated from a human donor in good health. Some clones in this sample may be carry-over from other donors' samples. The sample was naive CXCR3+ CD8+ T cells from blood. The subset is: CD45RO-CCR7+CD27+CD95- naive CD8+ T cells expressing CXCR3 (TNR3+). CDR3 region: CSARDLSQAGNQPQHF.